The clone carrying this TCR beta chain has a handful of counts. This table comes from immunoSEQ multiplex PCR, and its TCRdb copy is limited to in-frame clones, with some not included. Among 19,000 or so clones, roughly 86% were seen once, and the ten largest hold about 9.4%. This CDR3 is 13 amino acids long. Germline values: CDR1 KGHSH, CDR2 LQKENI. Trimming removed 4 bases from V and 3 bases from J, with 9 bases in between. The sample comes from a study of graft-versus-host responses after intestinal transplantation. Across the study: Those transplanted obtained multivisceral, liver-intestinal, or isolated intestinal grafts.

The TCR comes from a human patient who received an intestinal transplant, so some T cells may come from the graft donor. Sequencing was performed on PBMCs, taken approximately 220 days after intestinal transplant. The rearrangement links TRBV18 to TRBJ1-2, with D possibly TRBD1 on 5 matching bases. CDR3 coding DNA: TGTGCCAGCTCACGACAGTCCCACTATGGCTACACCTTC. It yields the protein CASSRQSHYGYTF. Based on the CDR3 plus reference TRBV18 and TRBJ1-2, the full variable domain is NAGVMQNPRHLVRRRGQEARLRCSPMKGHSHVYWYRQLPEEGLKFMVYLQKENIIDESGMPKERFSAEFPKEGPSILRIQQVVRGDSAAYFCASSRQSHYGYTFGSGTRLTVV.